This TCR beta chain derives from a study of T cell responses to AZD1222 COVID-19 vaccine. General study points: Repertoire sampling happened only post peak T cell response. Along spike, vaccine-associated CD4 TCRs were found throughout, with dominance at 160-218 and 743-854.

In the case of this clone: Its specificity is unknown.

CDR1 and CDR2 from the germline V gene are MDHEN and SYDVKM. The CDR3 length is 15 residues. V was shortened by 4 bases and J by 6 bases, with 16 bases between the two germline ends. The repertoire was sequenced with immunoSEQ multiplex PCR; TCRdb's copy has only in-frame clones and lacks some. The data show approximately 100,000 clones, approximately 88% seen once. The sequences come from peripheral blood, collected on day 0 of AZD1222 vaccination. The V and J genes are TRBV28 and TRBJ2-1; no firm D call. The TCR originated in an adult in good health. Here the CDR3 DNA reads TGTGCCAGCAGTTCCCCACCCCGAATGGTCAATGAGCAGTTCTTC. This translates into CASSSPPRMVNEQFF.